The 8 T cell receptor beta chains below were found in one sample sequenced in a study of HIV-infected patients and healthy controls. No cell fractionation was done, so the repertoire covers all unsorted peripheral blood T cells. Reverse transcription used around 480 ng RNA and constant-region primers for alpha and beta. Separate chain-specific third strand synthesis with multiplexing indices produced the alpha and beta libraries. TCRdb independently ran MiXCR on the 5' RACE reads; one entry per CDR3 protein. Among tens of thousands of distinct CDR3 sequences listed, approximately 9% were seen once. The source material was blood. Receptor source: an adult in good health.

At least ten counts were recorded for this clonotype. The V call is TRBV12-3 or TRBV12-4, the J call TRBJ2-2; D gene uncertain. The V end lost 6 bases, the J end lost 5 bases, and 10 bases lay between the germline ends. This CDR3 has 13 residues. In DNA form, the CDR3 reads TGTGCCAGCAGCTCGGTCGATACCGGGGAGCTGTTTTTT. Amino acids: CASSSVDTGELFF.

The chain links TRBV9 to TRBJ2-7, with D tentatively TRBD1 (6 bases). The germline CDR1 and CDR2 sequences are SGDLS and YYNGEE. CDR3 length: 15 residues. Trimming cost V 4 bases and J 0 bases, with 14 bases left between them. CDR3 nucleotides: TGTGCCAGCAGCAACTCGCCAGGGGTCTCCTACGAGCAGTACTTC. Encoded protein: CASSNSPGVSYEQYF. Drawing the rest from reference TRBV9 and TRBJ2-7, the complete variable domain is DSGVTQTPKHLITATGQRVTLRCSPRSGDLSVYWYQQSLDQGLQFLIQYYNGEERAKGNILERFSAQQFPDLHSELNLSSLELGDSALYFCASSNSPGVSYEQYFGPGTRLTVT.

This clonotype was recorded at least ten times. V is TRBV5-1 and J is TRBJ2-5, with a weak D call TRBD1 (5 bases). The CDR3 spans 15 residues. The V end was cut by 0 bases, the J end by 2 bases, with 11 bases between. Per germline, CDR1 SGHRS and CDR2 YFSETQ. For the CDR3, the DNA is TGCGCCAGCAGCTTGGCAGGGATTGATCAAGAGACCCAGTACTTC. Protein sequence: CASSLAGIDQETQYF.

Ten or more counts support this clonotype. CDR3 DNA sequence: TGTGCCAGCAGCTTAAAGGGGGCTGGCACTGAAGCTTTCTTT. It translates to CASSLKGAGTEAFF. This chain connects TRBV7-3 to TRBJ1-1; 7 bases align to TRBD1. This CDR3 comprises 14 residues. Per germline, CDR1 SGHTA and CDR2 FQGTGA. The J segment lost 4 bases and the V segment lost 1 base, leaving 3 bases of the junction unmatched. Full variable domain (remainder filled in from reference TRBV7-3 and TRBJ1-1): GAGVSQTPSNKVTEKGKYVELRCDPISGHTALYWYRQSLGQGPEFLIYFQGTGAADDSGLPNDRFFAVRPEGSVSTLKIQRTERGDSAVYLCASSLKGAGTEAFFGQGTRLTVV.

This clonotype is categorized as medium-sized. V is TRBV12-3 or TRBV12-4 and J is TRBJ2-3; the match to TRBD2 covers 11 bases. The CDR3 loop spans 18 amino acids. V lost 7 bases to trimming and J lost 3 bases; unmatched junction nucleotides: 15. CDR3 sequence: CASINSGGAIITTDTQYF. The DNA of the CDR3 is TGTGCCAGCATCAATAGCGGGGGGGCTATAATTACAACAGATACGCAGTATTTT.

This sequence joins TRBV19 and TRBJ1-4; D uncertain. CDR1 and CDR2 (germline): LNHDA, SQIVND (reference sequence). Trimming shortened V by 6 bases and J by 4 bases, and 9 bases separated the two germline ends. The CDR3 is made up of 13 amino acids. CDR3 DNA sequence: TGTGCCAGTAGGTACCGGGTTAATGAAAAACTGTTTTTT. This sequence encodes CASRYRVNEKLFF. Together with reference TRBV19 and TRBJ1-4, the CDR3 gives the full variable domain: DGGITQSPKYLFRKEGQNVTLSCEQNLNHDAMYWYRQDPGQGLRLIYYSQIVNDFQKGDIAEGYSVSREKKESFPLTVTSAQKNPTAFYLCASRYRVNEKLFFGSGTQLSVL.

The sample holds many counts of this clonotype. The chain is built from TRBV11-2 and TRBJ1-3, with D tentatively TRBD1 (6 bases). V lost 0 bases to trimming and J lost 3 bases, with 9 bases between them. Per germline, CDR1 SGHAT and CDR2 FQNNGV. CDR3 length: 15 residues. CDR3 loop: CASSLDGGYGNTIYF. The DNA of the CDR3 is TGTGCCAGCAGCTTAGACGGGGGCTATGGAAACACCATATATTTT.

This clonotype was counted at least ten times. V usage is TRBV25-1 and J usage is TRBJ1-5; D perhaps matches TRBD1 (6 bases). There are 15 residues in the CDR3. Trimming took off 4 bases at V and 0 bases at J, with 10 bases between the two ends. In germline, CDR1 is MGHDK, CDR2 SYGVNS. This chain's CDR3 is CASSGGGYSNQPQHF. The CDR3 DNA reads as TGTGCCAGCAGTGGAGGGGGATATAGCAATCAGCCCCAGCATTTT. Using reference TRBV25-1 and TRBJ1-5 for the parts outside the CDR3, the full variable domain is EADIYQTPRYLVIGTGKKITLECSQTMGHDKMYWYQQDPGMELHLIHYSYGVNSTEKGDLSSESTVSRIRTEHFPLTLESARPSHTSQYLCASSGGGYSNQPQHFGDGTRLSIL.